The source of this T cell receptor beta chain is a study of T-cell memory formation after mild COVID-19. TCRdb re-called the 5' RACE reads with MiXCR, one entry per CDR3 protein. The sample lists roughly 600,000 distinct CDR3 sequences, roughly 18% occurring once. V dropped 6 bases and J dropped 0 bases, with 21 bases sitting between them. Germline V lookup: CDR1 MNHEY, CDR2 SMNVEV (reference sequence). CDR3 length: 18 residues. In this sample, this clonotype turned up a few times. This TCR was recovered from an adult woman who had mild COVID-19 (a few samples of this study predate the infection). Cell type and time point are not known. Sequenced sample: PBMCs or a T cell subset sorted from them (not recorded which). V gene TRBV27 combines with J gene TRBJ2-4; no definite D call. The CDR3 reads CASSRRPPSPLAKNIQYF. The CDR3 nucleotides are TGTGCCAGCAGCCGCCGACCCCCCTCCCCGCTAGCCAAAAACATTCAGTACTTC.